A single sample gave rise to the 18 T cell receptor beta chains below, sequenced in a study of shared clonotypes between healthy human individuals. Profiled with immunoSEQ multiplex PCR; TCRdb holds only in-frame clones, not every one. The table has 2 million to 2.5 million clones, 85% to 95% seen once. The sequencing sample was made of naive CD4+ T cells from PBMCs. Documented subset: CD45RA+ positively selected. These receptors originate from a man between 18 and 35 years old in good health. Some clones in this sample may be carry-over from other donors' samples.

This chain uses TRBV11-2 with TRBJ2-2, with TRBD2 identical over 10 bases. Per germline, CDR1 SGHAT and CDR2 FQNNGV. J gave up 5 bases and V 5 bases, and 5 bases lay outside the gene matches. This CDR3 contains 15 residues. In DNA, the CDR3 is TGTGCCAGCAGCGCTAGCGGGAGAGGGACCGGGGAGCTGTTTTTT. Translated, it gives CASSASGRGTGELFF.

The chain joins TRBV28 to TRBJ2-7; D is possibly TRBD1 (6 bases). V gave up 1 base and J gave up 0 bases, with 13 bases separating them. CDR1 MDHEN and CDR2 SYDVKM come from the germline V gene. The CDR3 loop spans 16 amino acids. CDR3 in amino acids: CASSLSRGTSSYEQYF. The CDR3 DNA reads as TGTGCCAGCAGTTTATCGAGGGGGACGAGCTCCTACGAGCAGTACTTC.

This chain connects TRBV10-3 to TRBJ1-4, with TRBD1 as a possible D gene (6 bases). Trimming shortened V by 5 bases and J by 7 bases, and 20 bases separated the two germline ends. This CDR3 region has 16 residues. Germline V gene data show CDR1 as ENHRY and CDR2 as SYGVKD. Here the CDR3 reads CAISKGGGQASEKLFF. The CDR3 bases are TGTGCCATCAGTAAAGGGGGAGGACAAGCGAGTGAAAAACTGTTTTTT.

This chain links TRBV5-1 with TRBJ1-1; D gene uncertain. V gave up 4 bases and J gave up 4 bases, with 14 bases separating them. This CDR3 has 14 residues. Germline values: CDR1 SGHRS, CDR2 YFSETQ. The CDR3 protein is CASSLGTRGTEAFF. The CDR3 bases are TGCGCCAGCAGCCTGGGAACCCGGGGCACTGAAGCTTTCTTT.

The chain carries TRBV14 and TRBJ1-1; D perhaps matches TRBD1 (5 bases). Deletions cut 1 base from V and 5 bases from J, with 26 bases between. CDR1 and CDR2 from the germline V gene are SGHDN and FVKESK. This CDR3 region has 19 residues. The CDR3 bases are TGTGCCAGCAGCCAAGTTCGCCCTCCGGGGGGAAGTTTGGTTACTGAAGCTTTCTTT. Residues: CASSQVRPPGGSLVTEAFF.

V usage is TRBV11-2 and J usage is TRBJ2-3; a weak D match, TRBD1 (6 bases). The CDR3 spans 15 residues. The germline V gene encodes CDR1 SGHAT and CDR2 FQNNGV. V lost 10 bases and J 5 bases, leaving 22 bases between the germline ends. The CDR3 DNA sequence: TGTGCCACCGAACAGGGCAACGAGGTGGTAGATACGCAGTATTTT. This translates into CATEQGNEVVDTQYF.

This clone has a single count. The rearrangement links TRBV5-1 to TRBJ1-1; D is unresolved. V lost 4 bases and J lost 0, with 10 bases in between. The CDR3 has 14 residues. Germline V CDR1 and CDR2: SGHRS, YFSETQ. Here the CDR3 DNA reads TGCGCCAGCAGCCTGATGGGTATGAACACTGAAGCTTTCTTT. This encodes CASSLMGMNTEAFF.

The V call is TRBV9, the J call TRBJ2-4; TRBD2 matches at 9 bases. The ends lost 3 bases at V and 15 bases at J; junction bases unmatched: 10. The CDR3 is made up of 13 amino acids. Germline V lookup: CDR1 SGDLS, CDR2 YYNGEE. Written as DNA, the CDR3 is TGTGCCAGCAGCGCCGGACCGGGACTAGCTGCGTACTTC. Residues: CASSAGPGLAAYF.

As to this clone: At the DNA level, this CDR3 is encoded by other sequences in the same sample as well. The chain combines TRBV7-2 with TRBJ2-7, with TRBD2 identical over 12 bases. The V and J ends lost 3 bases and 3 bases, in that order; junction bases with no gene match: 3. Germline-derived CDR1 and CDR2 are SGHTA and FQGNSA. The CDR3 has 15 residues. The CDR3 sequence: CASSFRLAGDYEQYF. DNA for the CDR3: TGTGCCAGCAGCTTTCGACTAGCGGGAGACTACGAGCAGTACTTC.

This chain links TRBV10-3 with TRBJ2-7; TRBD2 matches at 8 bases. This CDR3 has 15 amino acids. Germline V gene lookup returns CDR1 ENHRY and CDR2 SYGVKD. V shed 10 bases and J 3 bases; nucleotides not matched to a gene: 14. CDR3 nucleotides: TGTGCCACTCACCAGGGCAGCGGGAGTCTCTACGAGCAGTACTTC. It codes for CATHQGSGSLYEQYF.

This chain links TRBV19 with TRBJ1-2; D is unclear. CDR1 and CDR2 from the germline V gene are LNHDA and SQIVND (reference sequence). This CDR3 has 13 amino acids. V was trimmed by 4 bases and J by 8 bases, leaving 14 bases between them. The CDR3: CASSTRQVGGYTF. Written as DNA, the CDR3 is TGTGCCAGTAGTACAAGGCAGGTCGGGGGCTACACCTTC.

J is TRBJ1-3 and V is TRBV7-2; no reliable D call. CDR3 size: 11 residues. Trimming pared 5 bases from V and 11 bases from J, leaving 10 bases between. Germline V lookup: CDR1 SGHTA, CDR2 FQGNSA. The CDR3: CASSQAQAIYF. For the CDR3, the DNA is TGTGCCAGCAGCCAGGCGCAGGCCATATATTTT.

The genes are TRBV5-5 and TRBJ1-5; 7 bases map to TRBD1. V dropped 4 bases and J dropped 4; count of bases not matched to a gene: 8. This CDR3 spans 15 amino acids. Germline V lookup: CDR1 SGHKS, CDR2 YYEKEE (reference sequence). The CDR3 DNA sequence: TGTGCCAGCAGCCCCATGACAGGGCGAAATCAGCCCCAGCATTTT. Protein sequence: CASSPMTGRNQPQHF.

This sequence joins TRBV28 and TRBJ1-5, with a weak D call TRBD1 (6 bases). Germline loops: CDR1 MDHEN, CDR2 SYDVKM. The CDR3 extends over 13 amino acids. V dropped 4 bases and J dropped 9 bases, with 13 bases sitting between them. The CDR3 DNA sequence: TGTGCCAGCAGTTCAAGACAGGATCTGCCCCAGCATTTT. It is translated as CASSSRQDLPQHF. Full variable domain (outside the CDR3, taken from reference TRBV28 and TRBJ1-5): DVKVTQSSRYLVKRTGEKVFLECVQDMDHENMFWYRQDPGLGLRLIYFSYDVKMKEKGDIPEGYSVSREKKERFSLILESASTNQTSMYLCASSSRQDLPQHFGDGTRLSIL.

The chain has TRBV27 and TRBJ1-1; 9 nucleotides align to TRBD1. The CDR3 runs 16 residues. Germline CDR1 and CDR2: MNHEY and SMNVEV (reference sequence). V shed 6 bases, J shed 3 bases, and the junction held 11 bases outside the gene matches. The CDR3 region has the DNA TGTGCCAGCAGGAGGGCGACAGGGGGTTGGCACACTGAAGCTTTCTTT. Translation: CASRRATGGWHTEAFF.

The sample holds a few counts of this clone. The V and J genes are TRBV30 and TRBJ1-1, with D unresolved. Germline V gene sequence: CDR1 GTSNPN, CDR2 SVGIG (reference sequence). V shed 2 bases and J shed 8 bases, with 12 bases lying between them. CDR3 length: 12 residues. CDR3 DNA: TGTGCCTGGAGTAGGGCAGGTGACGAAGCTTTCTTT. Its translation: CAWSRAGDEAFF. Variable domain in full (rest from reference TRBV30 and TRBJ1-1): SQTIHQWPATLVQPVGSPLSLECTVEGTSNPNLYWYRQAAGRGLQLLFYSVGIGQISSEVPQNLSASRPQDRQFILSSKKLLLSDSGFYLCAWSRAGDEAFFGQGTRLTVV.

V and J are TRBV28 and TRBJ2-4, with D uncertain. The CDR3 covers 12 residues. The V gene lost 3 bases and the J gene lost 8 bases, with 8 bases spanning the gap. Germline lookup yields CDR1 MDHEN and CDR2 SYDVKM. The CDR3 DNA reads TGTGCCAGCAGTTTTTCACGGGACATTCAGTACTTC. Encoded protein: CASSFSRDIQYF. The whole variable domain, filled in from reference TRBV28 and TRBJ2-4, reads DVKVTQSSRYLVKRTGEKVFLECVQDMDHENMFWYRQDPGLGLRLIYFSYDVKMKEKGDIPEGYSVSREKKERFSLILESASTNQTSMYLCASSFSRDIQYFGAGTRLSVL.

This rearrangement joins TRBV9 to TRBJ1-2; 8 bases are a match to TRBD1. Germline V gene data show CDR1 as SGDLS and CDR2 as YYNGEE. After removal of 3 bases from V and 4 bases from J, the junction contained 11 bases not matched to a gene. The CDR3 is made up of 16 amino acids. CDR3 residues: CASSGANRGQAYGYTF. CDR3 DNA sequence: TGTGCCAGCAGCGGAGCCAATCGGGGACAGGCCTATGGCTACACCTTC.